Listed here are 30 T cell receptor beta chains from one sample, sequenced in a study of OX40 agonist ivuxolimab in advanced cancers. Using immunoSEQ multiplex PCR, the repertoire was profiled, and TCRdb retains in-frame clones only, with some absent. The table has about 150,000 clones, roughly 92% seen once. The sequencing here drew on CD4+ or CD8+ T cells sorted from blood, taken in a trial of the OX40 agonist ivuxolimab. The receptors here all came from an adult with an advanced solid tumor such as melanoma, head and neck, liver or kidney cancer.

This clone came up once. The V gene is TRBV18, the J gene TRBJ2-2; no firm D call. Per the germline V gene, CDR1 is KGHSH and CDR2 is LQKENI. CDR3 size: 16 residues. The V end was cut by 6 bases, the J end by 0 bases, with 14 bases between. The CDR3 sequence is CASSPTRAANTGELFF. The CDR3 coding sequence is TGTGCCAGCTCCCCTACACGGGCCGCGAACACCGGGGAGCTGTTTTTT.

The chain combines TRBV11-1 with TRBJ2-1; 10 bases are a match to TRBD2. The CDR3 covers 13 residues. The junction had 8 bases not matched to a gene; V was cut back by 6 bases and J by 12 bases. Germline assignment: CDR1 SGHAT and CDR2 FQDESV (reference sequence). CDR3 sequence: CASRRLAGDRQFF. The CDR3 bases are TGTGCCAGCAGGCGTCTAGCGGGAGACAGGCAGTTCTTC.

The chain uses TRBV19 and TRBJ1-5, with 8 bases fitting TRBD1. With V trimmed by 4 bases and J by 6 bases, 8 bases remained unmatched. The CDR3 is made up of 15 amino acids. Looked up from germline, CDR1 is LNHDA and CDR2 is SQIVND (reference sequence). CDR3 loop: CASSNTGGGIQPQHF. As DNA, the CDR3 is TGTGCCAGTAGTAATACAGGGGGAGGGATTCAGCCCCAGCATTTT. Filled out from reference TRBV19 and TRBJ1-5, the complete variable domain reads DGGITQSPKYLFRKEGQNVTLSCEQNLNHDAMYWYRQDPGQGLRLIYYSQIVNDFQKGDIAEGYSVSREKKESFPLTVTSAQKNPTAFYLCASSNTGGGIQPQHFGDGTRLSIL.

The chain carries TRBV6-1 and TRBJ2-7; 11 nucleotides line up with TRBD1. This CDR3 comprises 16 residues. V dropped 4 bases and J dropped 3; count of bases not matched to a gene: 8. Germline CDR1 reads MNHNS; CDR2 reads SASEGT. The chain's CDR3 is CASSGLAGQGVYEQYF. The CDR3 DNA reads as TGTGCCAGCAGTGGGCTGGCGGGACAGGGGGTCTACGAGCAGTACTTC.

This chain links TRBV19 with TRBJ2-5, with D unclear. V shed 5 bases and J shed 3 bases, with 13 bases lying between them. The CDR3 totals 14 residues. Germline V CDR1 and CDR2: LNHDA, SQIVND (reference sequence). As DNA, the CDR3 is TGTGCCAGTAGTTCCCTCATGGTTGAAGAGACCCAGTACTTC. Translated: CASSSLMVEETQYF.

The V call is TRBV18, the J call TRBJ1-1; D unclear. The germline gives CDR1 KGHSH, CDR2 LQKENI. The CDR3 runs to 15 residues. V lost 1 base, J lost 1 base, and 10 bases lay in between. In nucleotides, the CDR3 is TGTGCCAGCTCACCACAGGAAACGGAGAACACTGAAGCTTTCTTT. Encoded protein: CASSPQETENTEAFF.

V is TRBV7-2 and J is TRBJ2-1, with unresolved D. V was pared by 7 bases and J by 5 bases, with 12 bases between. The V gene's germline CDR1 is SGHTA and CDR2 FQGNSA. The CDR3 sequence is 13 residues long. The CDR3 region is CASMRNVDNEQFF. CDR3 nucleotides: TGTGCCAGCATGAGGAACGTAGACAATGAGCAGTTCTTC.

This chain uses TRBV6-6 with TRBJ1-4, with D uncertain. Germline CDR1 MNHNY, CDR2 SVGAGI (reference sequence). Trimming left V 4 bases short and J 10 bases short, with 10 bases between. This CDR3 spans 12 amino acids. For the CDR3, the DNA is TGTGCCAGCAGTTCGACCAGCCTAAAACTGTTTTTT. Amino acids: CASSSTSLKLFF.

This chain joins TRBV6-6 and TRBJ2-1, with D perhaps TRBD1 (5 bases). CDR1 is MNHNY and CDR2 is SVGAGI in the germline V gene (reference sequence). V was pared by 7 bases and J by 3 bases, with 10 bases between. This CDR3 contains 13 residues. CDR3 sequence: CASTGNGYNEQFF. DNA of the CDR3: TGTGCCAGCACAGGGAATGGCTACAATGAGCAGTTCTTC.

This clone is a singleton in its sample. The genes are TRBV7-8 and TRBJ2-6; D call uncertain. The CDR3 runs to 15 residues. Germline loops: CDR1 SGHVS, CDR2 FQNEAQ. The germline V and J ends were trimmed by 3 bases and 0 bases, with 6 bases remaining between them. The CDR3 bases are TGTGCCAGCAGCTTTTGGGGCTCTGGGGCCAACGTCCTGACTTTC. Its protein product is CASSFWGSGANVLTF.

J is TRBJ1-1 and V is TRBV7-9, with 8 bases fitting TRBD1. V lost 6 bases and J lost 3; bases outside the gene matches: 6. Germline assignment: CDR1 SEHNR and CDR2 FQNEAQ (reference sequence). This CDR3 contains 14 residues. The CDR3 spells CASRLGQVDTEAFF. CDR3 nucleotide sequence: TGTGCCAGCAGACTGGGACAGGTAGACACTGAAGCTTTCTTT.

The chain combines TRBV30 with TRBJ2-5; D is uncertain. Per germline, CDR1 GTSNPN and CDR2 SVGIG (reference sequence). V was trimmed by 1 base and J by 2 bases, leaving 8 bases between them. This CDR3 spans 13 amino acids. In nucleotides, the CDR3 is TGTGCCTGGAGTGGGATAGCACAAGAGACCCAGTACTTC. Its translation: CAWSGIAQETQYF.

The CDR3: CASSQDRPAPGLDTQYF. As DNA, the CDR3 is TGTGCCAGCAGCCAAGATAGACCGGCCCCAGGGTTGGATACGCAGTATTTT. J is TRBJ2-3 and V is TRBV14; maybe TRBD1 (5 bases). The V end lost 0 bases, the J end lost 6 bases, and 19 bases lay between the germline ends. Germline V gene data show CDR1 as SGHDN and CDR2 as FVKESK. The length of the CDR3 is 17 residues.

V gene TRBV5-1 combines with J gene TRBJ2-5; 7 nucleotides match TRBD1. Germline V CDR1 and CDR2: SGHRS, YFSETQ. V trimming: 3 bases; J trimming: 1 base; junction bases outside the gene matches: 9. The CDR3 runs 16 residues. CDR3 sequence (DNA): TGCGCCAGCAGCTCGCCTCTGACAGGGATCCAAGAGACCCAGTACTTC. Encoded protein: CASSSPLTGIQETQYF.

J is TRBJ1-1 and V is TRBV7-2, with a weak D call TRBD1 (6 bases). The CDR3 contains 16 residues. Trimming shortened V by 3 bases and J by 4 bases, and 18 bases separated the two germline ends. CDR1 and CDR2 from the germline V gene are SGHTA and FQGNSA. CDR3 region: CASSFGEQGPATEAFF. For the CDR3, the DNA is TGTGCCAGCAGCTTCGGGGAACAGGGTCCGGCCACTGAAGCTTTCTTT.

This chain joins TRBV18 and TRBJ1-1; maybe TRBD1 (6 bases). Germline V gene sequence: CDR1 KGHSH, CDR2 LQKENI. CDR3 length: 14 amino acids. With 4 bases removed from V and 0 bases from J, the gap between germline ends came to 9 bases. The CDR3 nucleotides read TGTGCCAGCTCACGACAGGATCTGAACACTGAAGCTTTCTTT. It encodes CASSRQDLNTEAFF.

This rearrangement joins TRBV12-5 to TRBJ2-2, with D unclear. Per the germline V gene, CDR1 is LGHNT and CDR2 is FRNRAP. The CDR3 spans 16 residues. The ends were cut back, 2 bases at V and 3 bases at J, with 13 bases in the middle. The CDR3 sequence is CASGLSPTAYTGELFF. The CDR3 DNA reads TGTGCTAGTGGTTTGAGCCCCACAGCATACACCGGGGAGCTGTTTTTT.

V gene TRBV6-6 combines with J gene TRBJ2-7, with D perhaps TRBD2 (5 bases). Germline-derived CDR1 and CDR2 are MNHNY and SVGAGI (reference sequence). This CDR3 is 12 amino acids long. Trimming removed 8 bases at V and 3 bases at J, with 11 bases between. CDR3 DNA sequence: TGTGCCAGCCGCCCGGGAAACTACGAGCAGTACTTC. This encodes CASRPGNYEQYF.

This rearrangement joins TRBV9 to TRBJ2-3, with 9 positions matching TRBD2. The CDR3 is 15 residues long. After removal of 3 bases from V and 3 bases from J, the junction contained 5 bases not matched to a gene. The germline gives CDR1 SGDLS, CDR2 YYNGEE. This CDR3 is CASSASAGGTDTQYF. DNA of the CDR3: TGTGCCAGCAGCGCCAGCGCGGGGGGGACAGATACGCAGTATTTT.

The chain joins TRBV27 to TRBJ2-5, with 11 bases lining up with TRBD2. This CDR3 has 16 residues. Germline V gene sequence: CDR1 MNHEY, CDR2 SMNVEV (reference sequence). Losses at the gene ends were 10 bases for V and 4 bases for J; bases not matched to a gene: 14. The CDR3 reads CATKRSLAGGRETQYF. The CDR3 DNA sequence: TGTGCCACCAAGAGGAGTCTAGCGGGGGGTCGAGAGACCCAGTACTTC.

The V gene is TRBV5-8, the J gene TRBJ1-4; D ambiguous. Deletions cut 8 bases from V and 8 bases from J, with 16 bases between. The CDR3 is 13 amino acids. The V gene's germline CDR1 is SGHTS and CDR2 YDEGEE. Here the CDR3 reads CASPLRGNEKLFF. The DNA for the CDR3 is TGTGCCAGTCCACTACGAGGAAACGAAAAACTGTTTTTT.

This rearrangement joins TRBV28 to TRBJ2-7, with TRBD1 matching over 7 bases. There are 14 residues in the CDR3. Germline V CDR1 and CDR2: MDHEN, SYDVKM. V was pared by 4 bases and J by 7 bases, with 10 bases of the junction left unmatched. The CDR3 sequence is CASSWAGRGQEQYF. CDR3 sequence (DNA): TGTGCCAGCAGTTGGGCGGGCAGGGGACAGGAGCAGTACTTC.

The CDR3 reads CASSLMGGTSSGANVLTF. In nucleotides, the CDR3 is TGCGCCAGCAGCTTGATGGGGGGGACCTCCTCTGGGGCCAACGTCCTGACTTTC. The V call is TRBV5-1, the J call TRBJ2-6, with TRBD2 identical over 7 bases. This CDR3 spans 18 amino acids. Germline values: CDR1 SGHRS, CDR2 YFSETQ. V trimming: 1 base; J trimming: 0 bases; junction bases outside the gene matches: 7.

The chain combines TRBV6-5 with TRBJ1-5, with D uncertain. V shed 2 bases and J shed 6 bases, with 5 bases lying between them. This CDR3 has 12 residues. The germline gives CDR1 MNHEY, CDR2 SVGAGI. The CDR3 nucleotides read TGTGCCAGCAGTTACGTTGTTCAGCCCCAGCATTTT. Translation: CASSYVVQPQHF.

J is TRBJ1-2 and V is TRBV7-9; 11 nucleotides align to TRBD1. CDR1 SEHNR and CDR2 FQNEAQ come from the germline V gene (reference sequence). The CDR3 spans 15 residues. Germline trimming cut 5 bases from V and 7 bases from J; bases unmatched to any gene: 9. CDR3 nucleotide sequence: TGTGCCAGCAGCCCCTCCGGACAGGGGGCGGCTGGCTACACCTTC. It codes for CASSPSGQGAAGYTF. The variable domain in full, with the rest retrieved from reference TRBV7-9 and TRBJ1-2, is DTGVSQNPRHKITKRGQNVTFRCDPISEHNRLYWYRQTLGQGPEFLTYFQNEAQLEKSRLLSDRFSAERPKGSFSTLEIQRTEQGDSAMYLCASSPSGQGAAGYTFGSGTRLTVV.

The J gene is TRBJ2-5, the V gene TRBV6-6; 7 positions match TRBD1. Per germline, CDR1 MNHNY and CDR2 SVGAGI (reference sequence). The CDR3 length is 14 residues. J lost 1 base, V lost 3 bases, and 2 bases had no gene match. The CDR3 DNA follows: TGTGCCAGCAGTTATTGGACAGGCCAAGAGACCCAGTACTTC. Protein sequence: CASSYWTGQETQYF.

Notes on this clone: Likely a read error: the CDR3 ends without its conserved phenylalanine or tryptophan. V is TRBV6-1 and J is TRBJ1-2; a possible D gene is TRBD1 (6 bases). The germline V and J ends were trimmed by 3 bases and 4 bases, with 12 bases remaining between them. Germline loops: CDR1 MNHNS, CDR2 SASEGT. The CDR3 contains 14 residues. In DNA form, the CDR3 reads TGTGCCAGCAGTGATAGTCAGGGGATCTATGGCTACACCTCC. The encoded protein is CASSDSQGIYGYTS.

The rearrangement links TRBV7-3 to TRBJ2-4, with 12 bases that match TRBD2. The CDR3 spans 16 residues. Looked up from germline, CDR1 is SGHTA and CDR2 is FQGTGA. After removal of 5 bases from V and 8 bases from J, the junction contained 10 bases not matched to a gene. The CDR3 DNA follows: TGTGCCAGCAGCCGACTAGCGGGAGCGGAAGGGGACATTCAGTACTTC. Protein product: CASSRLAGAEGDIQYF. Full variable domain (rest looked up from reference TRBV7-3 and TRBJ2-4): GAGVSQTPSNKVTEKGKYVELRCDPISGHTALYWYRQSLGQGPEFLIYFQGTGAADDSGLPNDRFFAVRPEGSVSTLKIQRTERGDSAVYLCASSRLAGAEGDIQYFGAGTRLSVL.

The rearrangement links TRBV5-4 to TRBJ2-2; a possible D gene is TRBD1 (5 bases). CDR1 and CDR2 from the germline V gene are SGHNT and YYREEE (reference sequence). The CDR3 consists of 16 residues. The V and J ends lost 4 bases and 2 bases respectively, with 15 bases between them. CDR3 nucleotides: TGTGCCAGCAGCAGCCTTGGGGCAGATAACACCGGGGAGCTGTTTTTT. Translation: CASSSLGADNTGELFF.

This clone was counted a single time. CDR3 amino acids: CASSPIIYYEQYF. In nucleotides, the CDR3 is TGTGCCAGCAGTCCGATAATTTACTACGAGCAGTACTTC. V and J are TRBV28 and TRBJ2-7; no firm D call. CDR3 length equals 13 residues. The V end was cut by 5 bases, the J end by 3 bases, with 11 bases between. Germline loops: CDR1 MDHEN, CDR2 SYDVKM.